Reported below is one T cell receptor beta chain. This specimen comes from a study of blood T cell repertoires in COVID-19. Looked up from germline, CDR1 is SGHTA and CDR2 is FQGNSA. This CDR3 comprises 15 residues. V trimming: 5 bases; J trimming: 6 bases; junction bases outside the gene matches: 11. The data were produced by immunoSEQ multiplex PCR, yet TCRdb's version contains in-frame clones alone and is incomplete. This sample has tens of thousands of clones, with roughly 87% found just once. The receptor comes from a male donor with acute or convalescent COVID-19. Sequenced input: peripheral blood. The chain recombines TRBV7-2 with TRBJ1-1; 8 positions match TRBD1. The CDR3 here is CASSPTGQGWSEAFF. The DNA for the CDR3 is TGTGCCAGCAGCCCGACCGGACAGGGATGGTCTGAAGCTTTCTTT. The full variable domain, completed using reference TRBV7-2 and TRBJ1-1, is GAGVSQSPSNKVTEKGKDVELRCDPISGHTALYWYRQSLGQGLEFLIYFQGNSAPDKSGLPSDRFSAERTGGSVSTLTIQRTQQEDSAVYLCASSPTGQGWSEAFFGQGTRLTVV.